This T cell receptor (beta chain) was observed in a study of synovial regulatory T cells in juvenile arthritis. Points from the study as a whole: Largely private between patients, iaTreg TCR repertoires showed partial overlap with synovial Teff and blood CPL repertoires.

The synovial samples were synovial fluid, paired with peripheral blood from each active arthritis patient. The 11 donors had active juvenile idiopathic arthritis, with 3 polyarticular and 8 oligoarticular cases. Patients were aged median approximately 11 years with disease lasting median 7 years. To note about this clone: Antigen specificity is unknown.

Germline-derived CDR1 and CDR2 are LNHDA and SQIVND (reference sequence). The CDR3 runs to 13 residues. Only the protein sequence is given. Produced via immunoSEQ multiplex PCR; TCRdb's table is partial and in-frame only. The record lists under 3,500 clones, of which the ten most abundant hold about 12%. This receptor was taken from a donor younger than 30 with juvenile idiopathic arthritis. The rearrangement uses TRBV19 and TRBJ2-1; TCRdb's D call of TRBD2 is untestable without DNA. Sequencing input: Treg cells from the synovium. The chain's CDR3 is CASGLAGGHEQFF.